This is a list of T cell receptor beta chains from one sample in a study of blood T cell repertoires in COVID-19. Profiling relied on immunoSEQ multiplex PCR, and the TCRdb table lists in-frame clones only, not all of them. The repertoire consists of about 180,000 clones, with approximately 85% occurring once and the leading ten covering 8% to 8.5%. Sequencing was done on a sample of peripheral blood. The origin of the receptors is a woman aged 55-69 years with COVID-19, enrolled during active disease. Both conserved end residues are part of each CDR3. The D gene is left open where the match is weak. Clone size, where shown, is once, few, many, or a class for clones that have expanded.

clone_size: .
v_call: TRBV18
j_call: TRBJ1-4
d_call: .
cdr3_aa: CASSPGISHEKLFF
cdr3_nt: TGTGCCAGCTCACCCGGGATATCCCATGAAAAACTGTTTTTT

clone_size: .
v_call: TRBV5-5
j_call: TRBJ2-3
d_call: .
cdr3_aa: CASSSPEAGTDTQYF
cdr3_nt: TGTGCCAGCAGCTCGCCAGAGGCGGGTACAGATACGCAGTATTTT

clone_size: .
v_call: TRBV28
j_call: TRBJ1-2
d_call: TRBD1
cdr3_aa: CASSPLSTGGYGYTF
cdr3_nt: TGTGCCAGCAGTCCCCTATCGACAGGGGGCTATGGCTACACCTTC

clone_size: .
v_call: TRBV20-1
j_call: TRBJ2-3
d_call: .
cdr3_aa: CSASWADSTDTQYF
cdr3_nt: TGCAGTGCTAGTTGGGCAGATAGCACAGATACGCAGTATTTT

clone_size: .
v_call: TRBV7-3
j_call: TRBJ1-3
d_call: TRBD1
cdr3_aa: CASSVTGGNSGNTIYF
cdr3_nt: TGTGCCAGCAGCGTGACAGGGGGTAACTCTGGAAACACCATATATTTT

clone_size: .
v_call: TRBV10-2
j_call: TRBJ2-3
d_call: TRBD2
cdr3_aa: CASSESMAGGQHTQYF
cdr3_nt: TGCGCCAGCAGTGAGTCTATGGCGGGGGGGCAACATACGCAGTATTTT

clone_size: .
v_call: TRBV7-8
j_call: TRBJ2-2
d_call: TRBD2
cdr3_aa: CASTPFLAGGRGELFF
cdr3_nt: TGTGCCAGCACCCCATTTTTAGCGGGGGGGCGTGGGGAGCTGTTTTTT

clone_size: .
v_call: TRBV6-5
j_call: TRBJ2-7
d_call: .
cdr3_aa: CASEGAYEQYF
cdr3_nt: TGTGCCAGTGAGGGAGCCTACGAGCAGTACTTC

clone_size: .
v_call: TRBV5-1
j_call: TRBJ2-7
d_call: .
cdr3_aa: CASSSGVSYEQYF
cdr3_nt: TGCGCCAGCAGCTCGGGGGTCTCCTACGAGCAGTACTTC

clone_size: .
v_call: TRBV19
j_call: TRBJ2-5
d_call: .
cdr3_aa: CASSPLTGRAETQYF
cdr3_nt: TGTGCCAGTAGTCCACTGACAGGTCGCGCAGAGACCCAGTACTTC

clone_size: .
v_call: TRBV6-1
j_call: TRBJ1-2
d_call: TRBD1
cdr3_aa: CASSERDRGGYTF
cdr3_nt: TGTGCCAGCAGTGAAAGGGACAGGGGAGGCTACACCTTC

clone_size: .
v_call: TRBV7-9
j_call: TRBJ1-1
d_call: TRBD1
cdr3_aa: CASSSTSGTGWAEAFF
cdr3_nt: TGTGCCAGCAGCTCAACTTCCGGGACAGGTTGGGCTGAAGCTTTCTTT

clone_size: .
v_call: TRBV3-1/TRBV3-2
j_call: TRBJ1-1
d_call: TRBD1
cdr3_aa: CASSQDRVDRGTEAFF
cdr3_nt: TGTGCCAGCAGCCAAGATCGGGTGGACAGGGGCACTGAAGCTTTCTTT

clone_size: .
v_call: TRBV5-4
j_call: TRBJ2-2
d_call: TRBD2
cdr3_aa: CASSSGLAGVNGELFF
cdr3_nt: TGTGCCAGCAGCTCCGGACTAGCGGGAGTGAACGGGGAGCTGTTTTTT

clone_size: once
v_call: TRBV28
j_call: TRBJ1-3
d_call: .
cdr3_aa: CASKEPRSSGNTIYF
cdr3_nt: TGTGCCAGCAAAGAACCGAGATCCTCTGGAAACACCATATATTTT

clone_size: many
v_call: TRBV5-5
j_call: TRBJ2-5
d_call: TRBD2
cdr3_aa: CASSLNLAVAGETQYF
cdr3_nt: TGTGCCAGCAGCTTGAACCTAGCGGTAGCGGGGGAGACCCAGTACTTC